The 15 T cell receptor beta chains listed next were all sequenced from one sample in a study of T cell responses to AZD1222 COVID-19 vaccine (dated by TCRdb to about 2021). The sample's time point, from its label and the paper: baseline before first vaccination. The library was generated by the immunoSEQ multiplex PCR assay. TCRdb mirrors the immuneACCESS table, restricted to in-frame sequences. Some clones are absent from its copies; in checked studies, under half trace to an unresolved V gene, and the reason for the others is unknown. The sample profile shows 90,000 to 120,000 clones; over 75% of them were found once. Approximately 18% of the sample goes to the ten largest clones. This material consisted of peripheral blood, taken on day 0 of AZD1222 vaccination. These receptors were taken from an adult in good health.

The chain links TRBV29-1 to TRBJ1-2; TRBD1 agrees at 10 bases. Germline V gives CDR1 SQVTM, CDR2 ANQGSEA. Trimming at V came to 7 bases and at J to 6 bases, leaving 11 bases not matched to a gene. The CDR3 runs to 14 residues. CDR3 sequence reads: CSARRQGAGDGYTF. In DNA, the CDR3 is TGCAGCGCCAGGCGACAGGGGGCCGGGGATGGCTACACCTTC.

This sequence joins TRBV6-4 and TRBJ1-2; D is unclear. This CDR3 is built from 13 residues. Trimming stripped 2 bases from V and 5 bases from J, with 9 bases between. Per the germline V gene, CDR1 is MRHNA and CDR2 is SNTAGT. The CDR3, as DNA: TGTGCCAGCAGTGACGCCCCGATATATGGCTACACCTTC. This encodes CASSDAPIYGYTF.

This rearrangement joins TRBV19 to TRBJ1-2; D might be TRBD1 (5 bases). Deletions cut 0 bases from V and 4 bases from J, with 12 bases between. The CDR3 spans 15 residues. Germline values: CDR1 LNHDA, CDR2 SQIVND (reference sequence). CDR3 region: CASSIEGGTVYGYTF. The CDR3 DNA reads TGTGCCAGTAGTATAGAAGGCGGGACGGTCTATGGCTACACCTTC.

V gene TRBV6-5 combines with J gene TRBJ1-4; D gene uncertain. Germline CDR1 reads MNHEY; CDR2 reads SVGAGI. Trimming took off 4 bases at V and 2 bases at J, with 11 bases between the two ends. The CDR3 has 15 residues. CDR3 DNA sequence: TGTGCCAGCAGTTCTACGGTGGGCACTAATGAAAAACTGTTTTTT. This gives the protein CASSSTVGTNEKLFF.

A remark on this clone: At one end, the junction sequence differs from germline, possibly due to a read error. The chain is built from TRBV5-1 and TRBJ1-2; TRBD1 aligns across 8 bases. CDR3 length: 14 amino acids. CDR1 and CDR2 from the germline V gene are SGHRS and YFSETQ. The CDR3 region is CASSPTGVLFGDTF. CDR3 bases: TGCGCCAGCAGCCCGACAGGGGTCCTGTTTGGCGACACCTTC.

V gene TRBV28 combines with J gene TRBJ2-7; D may correspond to TRBD1 or TRBD2 (6 bases each). Trimming took off 2 bases at V and 4 bases at J, with 15 bases between the two ends. Per the germline V gene, CDR1 is MDHEN and CDR2 is SYDVKM. This CDR3 is 15 amino acids long. The CDR3 here is CASSLMSGGRYEQYF. CDR3 bases: TGTGCCAGCAGTTTAATGAGTGGGGGGCGATACGAGCAGTACTTC.

The chain links TRBV15 to TRBJ1-3; 9 bases match TRBD1. The germline gives CDR1 LNHNV, CDR2 YYDKDF (reference sequence). V shed 4 bases and J 0 bases; nucleotides not matched to a gene: 4. This CDR3 is 16 amino acids long. The CDR3 DNA reads TGTGCCACCAGCACCTGGACAGGGGACTCTGGAAACACCATATATTTT. Amino acid sequence: CATSTWTGDSGNTIYF.

This sequence joins TRBV12-5 and TRBJ1-5; no definite D call. Germline CDR1 is LGHNT and CDR2 is FRNRAP. This CDR3 region has 11 residues. Trimming removed 3 bases from V and 6 bases from J, with 3 bases in between. The CDR3, as DNA: TGTGCTAGTGGTTTATCTCAGCCCCAGCATTTT. Encoded protein: CASGLSQPQHF.

V usage is TRBV7-2 and J usage is TRBJ2-1, with 9 bases matching TRBD1. There are 15 residues in the CDR3. Unmatched junction bases numbered 4, after V lost 5 bases and J lost 2 bases. Germline loops: CDR1 SGHTA, CDR2 FQGNSA. This CDR3 reads CASSDGTGTYNEQFF. The CDR3 region has the DNA TGTGCCAGCAGCGACGGGACAGGGACCTACAATGAGCAGTTCTTC.

The chain joins TRBV7-6 to TRBJ2-5; 11 bases line up with TRBD2. The germline V gene has CDR1 SGHVS and CDR2 FNYEAQ. The CDR3 extends over 20 amino acids. J lost 1 base, V lost 8 bases, and 21 bases had no gene match. The CDR3 loop reads CASCPVPRLAGPQIQETQYF. The DNA for the CDR3 is TGTGCCAGCTGCCCGGTTCCGCGACTAGCGGGGCCCCAAATCCAAGAGACCCAGTACTTC.

This clone showed up just once. This chain joins TRBV5-1 and TRBJ1-1; the D is unclear. Between the trimmed V and J ends, which lost 0 bases and 1 base, there was a span of 7 bases. Per the germline V gene, CDR1 is SGHRS and CDR2 is YFSETQ. The CDR3 totals 14 residues. In DNA, the CDR3 is TGCGCCAGCAGCTTGGCTACTAGGAACACTGAAGCTTTCTTT. Translated, it gives CASSLATRNTEAFF.

The chain combines TRBV15 with TRBJ2-3, with 8 bases that match TRBD2. V dropped 1 base and J dropped 5; count of bases not matched to a gene: 5. The germline V gene encodes CDR1 LNHNV and CDR2 YYDKDF (reference sequence). The CDR3 is 15 residues long. CDR3 sequence reads: CATSRGRLAQDTQYF. DNA of the CDR3: TGTGCCACCAGCAGAGGCAGACTAGCGCAAGATACGCAGTATTTT.

The chain is built from TRBV15 and TRBJ2-1; D uncertain. V shed 6 bases and J shed 0 bases, with 6 bases lying between them. Per the germline V gene, CDR1 is LNHNV and CDR2 is YYDKDF (reference sequence). CDR3 length equals 13 residues. For the CDR3, the DNA is TGTGCCACCAGTAAGGGCTCCTACAATGAGCAGTTCTTC. Protein product: CATSKGSYNEQFF.

The V and J genes are TRBV9 and TRBJ2-1; D might be TRBD1 or TRBD2, each matching 5 bases. The V and J ends lost 3 bases and 0 bases respectively, with 19 bases between them. The length of the CDR3 is 18 residues. Germline V lookup: CDR1 SGDLS, CDR2 YYNGEE. As DNA, the CDR3 is TGTGCCAGCAGCGAGAAGAGGGGTCAGCCCAGCTCCTACAATGAGCAGTTCTTC. It is translated as CASSEKRGQPSSYNEQFF. The full variable domain, completed using reference TRBV9 and TRBJ2-1, is DSGVTQTPKHLITATGQRVTLRCSPRSGDLSVYWYQQSLDQGLQFLIQYYNGEERAKGNILERFSAQQFPDLHSELNLSSLELGDSALYFCASSEKRGQPSSYNEQFFGPGTRLTVL.

Notes on this clone: Since no conserved phenylalanine or tryptophan closes the CDR3, a read error is the likely cause. J is TRBJ1-6 and V is TRBV15; the match to TRBD1 covers 9 bases. CDR1 and CDR2 (germline): LNHNV, YYDKDF (reference sequence). The V gene end was trimmed by 7 bases and the J gene end by 9 bases; junction bases not matched to a gene: 13. The CDR3 has 16 amino acids. DNA of the CDR3: TGTGCCACCAAGTCCCCTTCACAGGGGGCAAGTTCACCCCTCCACCTT. Translation: CATKSPSQGASSPLHL.